The sequence of this T cell receptor beta chain was determined in a study of blood T cell repertoires in COVID-19. About the research overall: Samples of COVID-19 (acute and convalescent) were obtained from the United States, Italy and Spain. Nucleic acid was either cDNA or gDNA, and it came from T cells, B-cell-depleted T cells, or PBMCs.

In germline, CDR1 is SGHNT, CDR2 YENEEA. The CDR3 covers 14 residues. Trimming removed 3 bases from V and 7 bases from J, with 13 bases in between. In the original analysis: Reference gene primers were amplified, and this amplification served to estimate nucleated cell counts. Data came from immunoSEQ multiplex PCR; TCRdb stores just in-frame clones and leaves some out. The D gene and trimming were derived from the DNA, and the V and J assignments and clone size from that table. The sample holds about 210,000 clones, roughly nine tenths seen once. This clonotype originated in a woman between 65 and 79 years old with acute or convalescent COVID-19. The chain couples TRBV11-3 to TRBJ1-3; D uncertain. The sample consisted of peripheral blood. CDR3 in DNA: TGTGCCAGCAGCTTTAGTCGGCGGAGGAACACCATATATTTT. The encoded protein is CASSFSRRRNTIYF.